Sequencing of this T cell receptor beta chain was carried out in a study of cytotoxic CD8 clonotypes in ibrutinib-treated CLL. Measured with immunoSEQ multiplex PCR; TCRdb has only the in-frame clones, and not every one. Among around 200,000 clones, 75% to 85% were seen once, and the ten largest hold approximately 10%. Trimming removed 10 bases from V and 5 bases from J, with 8 bases in between. Germline-derived CDR1 and CDR2 are MNHNS and SASEGT. The CDR3 is made up of 10 amino acids. In its sample, this clone was seen many times. The V call is TRBV6-1, the J call TRBJ2-5, with TRBD2 as a possible D gene (5 bases). The sequencing here drew on PBMCs, taken after 12 months of ibrutinib treatment. The TCR was taken from a human donor with chronic lymphocytic leukemia. This chain's CDR3 is CATTGETQYF. The CDR3 coding sequence is TGTGCCACTACGGGGGAGACCCAGTACTTC.